This entry is about one T cell receptor (beta chain). This clonotype was counted only a few times. Its antigen target is currently unknown. No clone much larger than this one lies a single base away; base qualities are absent. TCR cDNA was made using 5'RACE template switching, a step that added a universal primer site and unique molecular identifiers. Priming for cDNA synthesis came from both the TCR alpha and TCR beta constant segments. Library amplification involved two PCR steps, and the second step added sample barcodes and sequencing adapters. Sequencing of the libraries was done on either Illumina HiSeq 2500 (2x100 bp) or NovaSeq (2x150 bp). Processing in the source paper ran as follows. Reads were demultiplexed and collapsed into UMI consensus sequences with MIGEC, and V(D)J alignment was performed with MiXCR. Clonotypes responding to the vaccine were identified with edgeR on replicate PBMC samples, with the criteria of FDR below 0.01 and a log2 fold change above 5 up to day 15. Each bulk clonotype received a CD4 or CD8 identity based on whether the sequenced CD4 or CD8 repertoire contained that clonotype at higher abundance. TCRdb's own reprocessing of the public reads used fastp at Q25 and MiXCR and kept productive beta chains. Entries that share a CDR3 protein sequence are merged under the most common genes and DNA. V and J calls and clone size were set by TCRdb, not the authors. The sample data list 400,000 or so distinct CDR3 sequences, and roughly 6.1% of these were observed just once. The ten largest make up 14% to 15% of the sample.

This entry is derived from a study of T cells after yellow fever vaccination (dated by TCRdb to between 2019 and 2020). A note on the overall study: The SMART-Seq v4 Ultra Low Input RNA kit was used to prepare libraries from fractions with low cell numbers. To follow T-cell clones before and after primary and booster YFV17D yellow fever vaccination, bulk TCR alpha and beta repertoires were sequenced over time. Two healthy male donors made up the cohort, one aged 18 to 29 years and the other aged 30 to 39 years. Blood was collected at multiple timepoints before and after primary and secondary immunization, and bulk PBMC replicates and cell subsets were isolated. General study outcomes and caveats: Because the study included only a couple of donors, the extent to which the findings can be generalized is limited. The secondary T-cell response was weaker than the primary response but faster, peaking on day 5 instead of day 15. Computational filtering was needed because FACS-sorted repertoires could contain abundant contaminating clonotypes from the bulk population. Most clones expanded after primary vaccination were re-detected after the booster (around 96% of CD4 and approximately 85% of CD8), suggesting broad memory maintenance. A small share of clonotypes occurred in both CD4 and CD8 compartments, likely arising from convergent recombination.

The treatment or condition label corresponds to: live attenuated yellow fever vaccine strain. At each blood-draw timepoint, two biological replicates of bulk PBMCs were collected. A standard Ficoll-Paque protocol was used to isolate PBMCs from peripheral blood. TriZol was used to extract RNA from bulk PBMCs, from CD4 and CD8 fractions, and from dextramer-positive and dextramer-negative fractions. Taken from cysteine to phenylalanine, the CDR3 has 15 residues. The retained sequence is limited to the CDR3, 45 bases, with the frame set at the first base. Trimming costs V 6 bases and J 7 bases, and their ends lie 18 bases apart. Reading the germline V gene gives CDR1 ENHRY and CDR2 SYGVKD.

The sample here was PBMCs, taken 5 days after the yellow fever booster vaccination. Rearrangement joined TRBV10-3 to TRBJ2-2, with a weak D call of TRBD1 (6 bases match). The source of this sequence is a man aged 30 to 39 who received the YFV17D yellow fever vaccine. The nucleotide sequence reads TGTGCCATCAGAGAAACTTACAGGGTTAGCGGGGAGCTGTTTTTT. Translation gives CAIRETYRVSGELFF.